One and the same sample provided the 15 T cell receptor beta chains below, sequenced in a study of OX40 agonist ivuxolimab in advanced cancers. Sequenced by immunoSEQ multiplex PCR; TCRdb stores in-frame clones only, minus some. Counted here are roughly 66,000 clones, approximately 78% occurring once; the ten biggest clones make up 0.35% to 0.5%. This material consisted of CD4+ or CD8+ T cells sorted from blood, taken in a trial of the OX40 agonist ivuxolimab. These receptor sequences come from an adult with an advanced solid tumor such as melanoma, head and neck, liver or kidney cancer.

CDR3 sequence: CASSLDGGGTEAFF. CDR3 in DNA: TGTGCCAGCAGCTTAGATGGGGGTGGGACTGAAGCTTTCTTT. The J gene is TRBJ1-1, the V gene TRBV7-3; D is possibly TRBD1 (5 bases). CDR3 length: 14 residues. The V end lost 2 bases, the J end lost 5 bases, and 12 bases lay between the germline ends. Germline V CDR1 and CDR2: SGHTA, FQGTGA.

CDR3 residues: CAWSVGLGNTGELFF. CDR3 sequence (DNA): TGTGCCTGGAGTGTAGGACTGGGGAACACCGGGGAGCTGTTTTTT. V and J are TRBV30 and TRBJ2-2; D may be TRBD2 (5 bases). CDR1 and CDR2 (germline): GTSNPN, SVGIG (reference sequence). Trimming removed 0 bases from V and 1 base from J, with 9 bases in between. The CDR3 spans 15 residues.

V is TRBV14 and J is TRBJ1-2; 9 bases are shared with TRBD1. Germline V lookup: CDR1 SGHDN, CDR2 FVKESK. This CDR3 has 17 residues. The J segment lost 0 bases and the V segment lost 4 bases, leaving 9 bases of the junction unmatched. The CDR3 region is CASSRRYRGPTNYGYTF. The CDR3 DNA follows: TGTGCCAGCAGCCGCCGTTACAGGGGGCCGACTAACTATGGCTACACCTTC.

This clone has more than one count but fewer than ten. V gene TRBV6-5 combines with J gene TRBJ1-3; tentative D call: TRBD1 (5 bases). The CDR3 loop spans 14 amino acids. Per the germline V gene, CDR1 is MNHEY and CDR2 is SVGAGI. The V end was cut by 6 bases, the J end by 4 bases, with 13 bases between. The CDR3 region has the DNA TGTGCCAGCAGCACACGGGGGTCGGGAAACACCATATATTTT. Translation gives CASSTRGSGNTIYF.

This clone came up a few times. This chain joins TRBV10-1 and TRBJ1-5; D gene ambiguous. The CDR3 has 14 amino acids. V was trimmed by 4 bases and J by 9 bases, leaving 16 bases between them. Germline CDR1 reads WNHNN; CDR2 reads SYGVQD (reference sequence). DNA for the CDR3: TGCGCCAGCAGTGTGACACCCTTCGGAGGGCCCCAGCATTTT. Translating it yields CASSVTPFGGPQHF.

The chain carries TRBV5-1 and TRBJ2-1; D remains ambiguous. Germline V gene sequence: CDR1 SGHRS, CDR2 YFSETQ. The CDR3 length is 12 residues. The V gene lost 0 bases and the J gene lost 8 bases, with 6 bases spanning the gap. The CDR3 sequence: CASSLVVDEQFF. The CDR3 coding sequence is TGCGCCAGCAGCTTGGTGGTCGATGAGCAGTTCTTC.

The CDR3 here is CASSEADSNEKLFF. The CDR3 bases are TGTGCCAGCAGTGAAGCGGATAGTAATGAAAAACTGTTTTTT. V is TRBV6-1 and J is TRBJ1-4; no clear D gene. Germline V lookup: CDR1 MNHNS, CDR2 SASEGT. This CDR3 is built from 14 residues. Trimming pared 0 bases from V and 4 bases from J, leaving 6 bases between.

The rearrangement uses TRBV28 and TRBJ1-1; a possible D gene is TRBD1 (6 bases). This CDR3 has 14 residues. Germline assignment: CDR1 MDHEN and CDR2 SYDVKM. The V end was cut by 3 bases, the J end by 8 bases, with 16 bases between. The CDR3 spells CASSFPGGGREAFF. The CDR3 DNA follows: TGTGCCAGCAGTTTCCCCGGGGGGGGCAGGGAAGCTTTCTTT.

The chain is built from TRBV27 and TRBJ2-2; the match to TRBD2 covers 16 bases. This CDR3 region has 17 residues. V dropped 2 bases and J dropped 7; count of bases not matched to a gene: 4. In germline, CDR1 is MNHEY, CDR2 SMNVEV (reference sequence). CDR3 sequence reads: CASSLRGTSGRVGELFF. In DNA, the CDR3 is TGTGCCAGCAGTTTACGGGGGACTAGCGGGAGGGTCGGGGAGCTGTTTTTT.

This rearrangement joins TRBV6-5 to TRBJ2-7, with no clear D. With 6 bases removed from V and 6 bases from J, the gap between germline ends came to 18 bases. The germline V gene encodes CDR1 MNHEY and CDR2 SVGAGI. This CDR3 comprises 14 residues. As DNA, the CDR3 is TGTGCCAGCAGCCTGTATGGCGGTGGCCGCGAGCAGTACTTC. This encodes CASSLYGGGREQYF.

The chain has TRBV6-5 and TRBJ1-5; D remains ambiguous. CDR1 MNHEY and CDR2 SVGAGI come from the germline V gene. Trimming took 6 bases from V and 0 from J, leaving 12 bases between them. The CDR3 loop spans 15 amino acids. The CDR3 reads CASREGLNSNQPQHF. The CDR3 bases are TGTGCCAGCAGGGAGGGCTTAAATAGCAATCAGCCCCAGCATTTT.

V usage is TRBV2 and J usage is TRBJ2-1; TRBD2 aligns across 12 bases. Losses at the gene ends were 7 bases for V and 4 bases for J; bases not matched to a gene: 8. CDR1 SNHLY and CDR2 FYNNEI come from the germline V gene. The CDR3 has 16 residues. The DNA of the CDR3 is TGTGCCAGCAAGGGTCTAGCGGGAGGGGGATACAATGAGCAGTTCTTC. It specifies CASKGLAGGGYNEQFF.

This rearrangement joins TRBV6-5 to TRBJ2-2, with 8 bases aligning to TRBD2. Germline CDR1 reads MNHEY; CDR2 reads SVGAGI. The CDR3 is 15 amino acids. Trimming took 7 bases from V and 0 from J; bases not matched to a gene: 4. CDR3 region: CASTFGGANTGELFF. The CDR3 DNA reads TGTGCCAGCACCTTCGGGGGGGCGAACACCGGGGAGCTGTTTTTT.

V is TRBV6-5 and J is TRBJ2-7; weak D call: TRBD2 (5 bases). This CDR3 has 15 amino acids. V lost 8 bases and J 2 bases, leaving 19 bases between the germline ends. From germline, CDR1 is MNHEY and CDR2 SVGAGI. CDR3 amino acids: CASGRVRPGTYEQYF. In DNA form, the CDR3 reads TGTGCCAGCGGACGGGTGAGGCCCGGGACCTACGAGCAGTACTTC.

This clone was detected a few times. This CDR3 is CASSQDNRYEQYV. DNA for the CDR3: TGCGCCAGCAGCCAAGATAACAGGTACGAGCAGTACGTC. V gene TRBV4-1 combines with J gene TRBJ2-7, with D tentatively TRBD1 (5 bases). Trimming stripped 0 bases from V and 4 bases from J, with 7 bases between. CDR1 is MGHRA and CDR2 is YSYEKL in the germline V gene. The CDR3 covers 13 residues.